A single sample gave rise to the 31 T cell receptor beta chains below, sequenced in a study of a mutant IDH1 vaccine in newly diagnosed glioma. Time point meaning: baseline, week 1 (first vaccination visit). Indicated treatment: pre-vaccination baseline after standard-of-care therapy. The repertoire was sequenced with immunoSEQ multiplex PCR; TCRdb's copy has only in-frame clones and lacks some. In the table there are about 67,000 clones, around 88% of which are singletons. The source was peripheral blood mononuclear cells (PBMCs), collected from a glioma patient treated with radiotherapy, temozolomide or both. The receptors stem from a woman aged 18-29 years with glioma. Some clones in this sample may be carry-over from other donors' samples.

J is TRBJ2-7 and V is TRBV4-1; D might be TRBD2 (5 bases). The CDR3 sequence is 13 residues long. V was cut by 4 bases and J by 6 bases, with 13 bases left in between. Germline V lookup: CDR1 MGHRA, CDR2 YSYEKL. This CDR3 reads CASSREDLSEQYF. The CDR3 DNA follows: TGCGCCAGCAGCCGCGAGGACTTGAGCGAGCAGTACTTC.

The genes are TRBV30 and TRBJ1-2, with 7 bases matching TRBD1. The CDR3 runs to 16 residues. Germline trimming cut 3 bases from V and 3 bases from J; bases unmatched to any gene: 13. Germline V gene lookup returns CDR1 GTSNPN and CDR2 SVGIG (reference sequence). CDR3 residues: CAWSRAGGLGDYGYTF. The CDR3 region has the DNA TGTGCCTGGAGCAGAGCAGGGGGTTTGGGGGACTATGGCTACACCTTC.

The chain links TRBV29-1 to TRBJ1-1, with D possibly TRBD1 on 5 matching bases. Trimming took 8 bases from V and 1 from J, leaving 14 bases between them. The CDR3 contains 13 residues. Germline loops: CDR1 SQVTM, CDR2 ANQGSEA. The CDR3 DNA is TGCAGCATTGGTTCGGGGGGGAACACTGAAGCTTTCTTT. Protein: CSIGSGGNTEAFF.

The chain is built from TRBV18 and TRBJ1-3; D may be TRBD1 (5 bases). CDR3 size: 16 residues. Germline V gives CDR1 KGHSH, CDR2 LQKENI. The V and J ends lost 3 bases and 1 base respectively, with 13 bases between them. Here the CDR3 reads CASSPDAGISGNTIYF. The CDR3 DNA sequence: TGTGCCAGCTCACCGGACGCAGGGATTTCTGGAAACACCATATATTTT.

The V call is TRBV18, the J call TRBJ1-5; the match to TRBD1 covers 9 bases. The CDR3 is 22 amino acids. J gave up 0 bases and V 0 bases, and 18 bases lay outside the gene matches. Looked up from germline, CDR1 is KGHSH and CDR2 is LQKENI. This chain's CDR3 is CASSPPAVGTGNPLYSNQPQHF. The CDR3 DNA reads TGTGCCAGCTCACCACCGGCGGTGGGGACAGGGAACCCCCTTTATAGCAATCAGCCCCAGCATTTT.

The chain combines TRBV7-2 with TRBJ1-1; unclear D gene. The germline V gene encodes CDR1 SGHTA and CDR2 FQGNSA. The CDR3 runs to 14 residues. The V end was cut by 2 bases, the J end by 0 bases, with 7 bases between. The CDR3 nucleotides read TGTGCCAGCAGCTTAAAGGTTTTGAACACTGAAGCTTTCTTT. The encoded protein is CASSLKVLNTEAFF.

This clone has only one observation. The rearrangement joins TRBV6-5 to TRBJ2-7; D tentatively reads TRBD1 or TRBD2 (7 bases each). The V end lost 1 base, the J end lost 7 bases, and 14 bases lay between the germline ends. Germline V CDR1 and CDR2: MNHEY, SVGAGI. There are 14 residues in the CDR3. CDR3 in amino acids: CASSYWEGAGEQYF. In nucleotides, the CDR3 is TGTGCCAGCAGTTACTGGGAGGGGGCGGGGGAGCAGTACTTC.

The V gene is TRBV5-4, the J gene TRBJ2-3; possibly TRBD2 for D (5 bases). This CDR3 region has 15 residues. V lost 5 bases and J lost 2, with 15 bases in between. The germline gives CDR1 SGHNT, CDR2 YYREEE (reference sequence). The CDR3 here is CASRRETSFTDTQYF. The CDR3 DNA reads TGTGCCAGCAGAAGGGAGACTTCCTTCACAGATACGCAGTATTTT.

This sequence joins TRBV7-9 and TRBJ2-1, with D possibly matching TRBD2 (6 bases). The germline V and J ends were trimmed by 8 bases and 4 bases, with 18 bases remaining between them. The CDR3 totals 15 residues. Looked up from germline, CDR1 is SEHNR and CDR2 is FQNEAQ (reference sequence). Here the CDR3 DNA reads TGTGCCAGCCTGAGTGTGCGGGACGGATACAATGAGCAGTTCTTC. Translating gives CASLSVRDGYNEQFF.

The CDR3 region has the DNA TGTGCCAGCAGTGACTCCTACGAGCAGTACTTC. Amino acids: CASSDSYEQYF. The chain couples TRBV6-1 to TRBJ2-7; D not certain. CDR3 length: 11 amino acids. CDR1 and CDR2 (germline): MNHNS, SASEGT. The V gene lost 3 bases and the J gene lost 0 bases, with 0 bases spanning the gap.

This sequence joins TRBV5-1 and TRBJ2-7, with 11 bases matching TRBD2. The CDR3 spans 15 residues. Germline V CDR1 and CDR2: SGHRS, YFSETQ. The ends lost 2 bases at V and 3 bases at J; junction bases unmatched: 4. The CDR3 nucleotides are TGCGCCAGCAGCTTAGGACTAGCGGGCTTCTACGAGCAGTACTTC. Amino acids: CASSLGLAGFYEQYF.

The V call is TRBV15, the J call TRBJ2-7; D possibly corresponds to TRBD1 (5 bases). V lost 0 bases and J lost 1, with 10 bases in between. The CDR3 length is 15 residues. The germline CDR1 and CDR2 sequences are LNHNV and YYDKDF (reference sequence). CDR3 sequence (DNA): TGTGCCACCAGCAGAGATACGGACACTTCCTACGAGCAGTACTTC. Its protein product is CATSRDTDTSYEQYF. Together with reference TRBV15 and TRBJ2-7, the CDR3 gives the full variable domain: DAMVIQNPRYQVTQFGKPVTLSCSQTLNHNVMYWYQQKSSQAPKLLFHYYDKDFNNEADTPDNFQSRRPNTSFCFLDIRSPGLGDTAMYLCATSRDTDTSYEQYFGPGTRLTVT.

The CDR3 sequence is CASSQDIGSTRQYF. The DNA of the CDR3 is TGCGCCAGCAGCCAAGATATTGGATCAACACGGCAGTACTTC. The chain joins TRBV4-1 to TRBJ2-7; no clear D. CDR1 and CDR2 from the germline V gene are MGHRA and YSYEKL. Trimming took 0 bases from V and 9 from J, leaving 15 bases between them. This CDR3 contains 14 residues.

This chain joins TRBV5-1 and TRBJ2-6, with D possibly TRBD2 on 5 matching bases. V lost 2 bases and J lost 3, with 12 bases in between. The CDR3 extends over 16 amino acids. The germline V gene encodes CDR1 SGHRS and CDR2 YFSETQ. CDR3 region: CASSFPRGGGANVLTF. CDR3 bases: TGCGCCAGCAGCTTCCCTCGGGGTGGTGGGGCCAACGTCCTGACTTTC.

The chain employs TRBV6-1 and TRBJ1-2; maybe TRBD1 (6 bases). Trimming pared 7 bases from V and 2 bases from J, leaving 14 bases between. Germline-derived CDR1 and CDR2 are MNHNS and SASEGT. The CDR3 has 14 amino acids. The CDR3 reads CASTSRGLNYGYTF. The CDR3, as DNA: TGTGCCAGCACTAGCAGGGGTCTAAACTATGGCTACACCTTC.

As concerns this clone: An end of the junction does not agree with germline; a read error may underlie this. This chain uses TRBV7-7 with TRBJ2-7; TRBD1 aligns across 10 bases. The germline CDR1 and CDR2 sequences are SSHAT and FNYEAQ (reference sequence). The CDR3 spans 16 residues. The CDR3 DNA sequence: TGTGCTAGCAGCTTACGAGCGGGGACAGGGGCGGACGAGCAGTACTTC. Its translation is CASSLRAGTGADEQYF.

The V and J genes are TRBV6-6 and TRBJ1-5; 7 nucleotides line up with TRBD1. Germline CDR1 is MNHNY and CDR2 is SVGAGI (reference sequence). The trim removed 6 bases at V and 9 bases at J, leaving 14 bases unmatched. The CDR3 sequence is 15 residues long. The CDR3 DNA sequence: TGTGCCAGCAGCCCAGCCGGGGACAGTGGAAGGCCCCAGCATTTT. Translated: CASSPAGDSGRPQHF.

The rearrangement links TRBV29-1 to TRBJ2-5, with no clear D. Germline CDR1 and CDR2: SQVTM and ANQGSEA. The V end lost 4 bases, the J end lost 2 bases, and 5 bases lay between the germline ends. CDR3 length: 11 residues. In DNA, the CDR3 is TGCAGCGTTGGGGGACAAGAGACCCAGTACTTC. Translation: CSVGGQETQYF.

CDR3 residues: CRIQGTEAFF. DNA of the CDR3: TGCAGGATACAGGGCACTGAAGCTTTCTTT. V usage is TRBV20-1 and J usage is TRBJ1-1; D perhaps matches TRBD1 (6 bases). CDR3 length: 10 residues. Germline assignment: CDR1 DFQATT and CDR2 SNEGSKA (reference sequence).

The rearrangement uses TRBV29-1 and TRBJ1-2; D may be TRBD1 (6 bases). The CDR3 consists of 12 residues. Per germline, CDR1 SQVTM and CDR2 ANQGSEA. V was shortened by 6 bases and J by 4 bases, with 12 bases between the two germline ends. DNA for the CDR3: TGCAGCGTCGGATCGGACAGCTATGGCTACACCTTC. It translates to CSVGSDSYGYTF. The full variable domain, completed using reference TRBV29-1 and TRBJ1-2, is SAVISQKPSRDICQRGTSLTIQCQVDSQVTMMFWYRQQPGQSLTLIATANQGSEATYESGFVIDKFPISRPNLTFSTLTVSNMSPEDSSIYLCSVGSDSYGYTFGSGTRLTVV.

CDR3 bases: TGTGCCAGCAGCCAGATGACTAGCGGGGGGGGTAAGACCCAGTACTTC. This codes for CASSQMTSGGGKTQYF. This chain connects TRBV5-4 to TRBJ2-5, with 14 bases matching TRBD2. Germline V gene sequence: CDR1 SGHNT, CDR2 YYREEE (reference sequence). J lost 6 bases, V lost 4 bases, and 8 bases had no gene match. CDR3 length equals 16 residues. The full variable domain, completed using reference TRBV5-4 and TRBJ2-5, is ETGVTQSPTHLIKTRGQQVTLRCSSQSGHNTVSWYQQALGQGPQFIFQYYREEENGRGNFPPRFSGLQFPNYSSELNVNALELDDSALYLCASSQMTSGGGKTQYFGPGTRLLVL.

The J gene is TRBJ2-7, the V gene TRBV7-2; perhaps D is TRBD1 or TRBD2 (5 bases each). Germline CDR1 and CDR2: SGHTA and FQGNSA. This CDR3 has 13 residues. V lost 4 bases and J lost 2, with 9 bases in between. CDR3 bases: TGTGCCAGCAGCTGGGGGTCAGCCTACGAGCAGTACTTC. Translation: CASSWGSAYEQYF.

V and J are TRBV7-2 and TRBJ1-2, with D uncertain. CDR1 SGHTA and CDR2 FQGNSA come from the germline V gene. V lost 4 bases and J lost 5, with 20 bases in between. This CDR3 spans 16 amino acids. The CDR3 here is CASSSYELNVLYGYTF. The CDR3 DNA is TGTGCCAGCAGCTCGTACGAACTCAACGTTTTATATGGCTACACCTTC. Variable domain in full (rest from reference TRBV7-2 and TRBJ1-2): GAGVSQSPSNKVTEKGKDVELRCDPISGHTALYWYRQSLGQGLEFLIYFQGNSAPDKSGLPSDRFSAERTGGSVSTLTIQRTQQEDSAVYLCASSSYELNVLYGYTFGSGTRLTVV.

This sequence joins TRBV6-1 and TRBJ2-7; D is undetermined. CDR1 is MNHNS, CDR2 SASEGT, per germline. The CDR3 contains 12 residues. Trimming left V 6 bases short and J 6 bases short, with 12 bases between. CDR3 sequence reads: CASRSPTFEQYF. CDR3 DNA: TGTGCCAGCAGGAGCCCCACGTTCGAGCAGTACTTC.

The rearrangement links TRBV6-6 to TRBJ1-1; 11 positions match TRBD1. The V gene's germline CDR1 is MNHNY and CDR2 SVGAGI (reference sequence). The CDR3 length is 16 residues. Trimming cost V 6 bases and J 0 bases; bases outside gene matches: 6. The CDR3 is CASSPRDRGMNTEAFF. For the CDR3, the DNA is TGTGCCAGCAGCCCGCGGGACAGGGGGATGAACACTGAAGCTTTCTTT.

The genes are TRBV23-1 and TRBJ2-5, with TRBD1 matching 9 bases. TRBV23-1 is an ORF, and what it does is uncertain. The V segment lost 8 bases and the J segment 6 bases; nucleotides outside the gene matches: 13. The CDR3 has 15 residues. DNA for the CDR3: TGCGCCAGCCCCCCCAGGGACAGGGTAAAGAAGACCCAGTACTTC. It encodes CASPPRDRVKKTQYF.

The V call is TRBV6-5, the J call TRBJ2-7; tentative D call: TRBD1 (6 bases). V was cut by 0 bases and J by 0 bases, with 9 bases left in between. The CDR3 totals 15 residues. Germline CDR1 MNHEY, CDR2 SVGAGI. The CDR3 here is CASSYSGGSSYEQYF. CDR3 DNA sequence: TGTGCCAGCAGTTACTCAGGGGGTTCCTCCTACGAGCAGTACTTC.

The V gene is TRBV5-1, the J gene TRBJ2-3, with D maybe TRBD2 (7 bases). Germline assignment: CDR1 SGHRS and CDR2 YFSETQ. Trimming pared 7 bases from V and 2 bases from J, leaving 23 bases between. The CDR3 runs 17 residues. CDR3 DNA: TGCGCCAGCCGTCTCCAAGGGGGGGGGCTCCTCACAGATACGCAGTATTTT. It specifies CASRLQGGGLLTDTQYF.

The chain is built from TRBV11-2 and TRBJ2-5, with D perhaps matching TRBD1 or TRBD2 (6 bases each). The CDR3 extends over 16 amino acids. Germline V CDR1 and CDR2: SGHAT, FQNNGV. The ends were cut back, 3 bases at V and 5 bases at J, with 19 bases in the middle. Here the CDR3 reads CASSFLPPGARETQYF. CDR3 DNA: TGTGCCAGCAGCTTTTTACCCCCGGGGGCGCGGGAGACCCAGTACTTC.

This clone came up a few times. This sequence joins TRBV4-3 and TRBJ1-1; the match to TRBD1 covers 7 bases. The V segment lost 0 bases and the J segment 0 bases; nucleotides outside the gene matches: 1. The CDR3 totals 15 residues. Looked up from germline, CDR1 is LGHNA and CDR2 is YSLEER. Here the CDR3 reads CASSQEGTVNTEAFF. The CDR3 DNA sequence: TGCGCCAGCAGCCAAGAGGGGACAGTGAACACTGAAGCTTTCTTT.

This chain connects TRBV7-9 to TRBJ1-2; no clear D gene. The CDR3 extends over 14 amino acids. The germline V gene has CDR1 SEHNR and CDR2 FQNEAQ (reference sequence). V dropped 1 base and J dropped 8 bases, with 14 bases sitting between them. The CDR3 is CASSLVRVSGGYTF. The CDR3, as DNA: TGTGCCAGCAGCTTAGTCCGGGTTTCGGGAGGCTACACCTTC.